The 9 T cell receptor beta chains in this list originate from one sample, sequenced in a study of blood T cell repertoires in COVID-19. Data came from immunoSEQ multiplex PCR; TCRdb stores just in-frame clones and leaves some out. Among approximately 130,000 clones listed, more than 70% were seen once. Sequencing input: peripheral blood. These receptors came from a human donor in a cohort sampled during active COVID-19.

The chain links TRBV19 to TRBJ1-3; 7 bases align to TRBD1. The CDR3 is 14 residues long. J was trimmed by 3 bases and V by 9 bases; bases with no gene match: 8. Germline V gene data show CDR1 as LNHDA and CDR2 as SQIVND (reference sequence). CDR3 loop: CASRGYSFGNTIYF. For the CDR3, the DNA is TGTGCCAGCAGGGGGTACTCTTTTGGAAACACCATATATTTT.

This clone was counted only a few times. The rearrangement uses TRBV19 and TRBJ1-1; the D is unclear. Trimming removed 4 bases from V and 3 bases from J, with 9 bases in between. Germline assignment: CDR1 LNHDA and CDR2 SQIVND (reference sequence). The length of the CDR3 is 13 residues. CDR3 sequence reads: CASSTSQDTEAFF. In DNA form, the CDR3 reads TGTGCCAGTAGTACCTCTCAGGACACTGAAGCTTTCTTT.

The J gene is TRBJ2-1, the V gene TRBV5-1; D is perhaps TRBD2 (6 bases). Germline-derived CDR1 and CDR2 are SGHRS and YFSETQ. There are 16 residues in the CDR3. The ends were cut back, 2 bases at V and 0 bases at J, with 12 bases in the middle. The CDR3 here is CASSFGGASSYNEQFF. The CDR3 DNA reads TGCGCCAGCAGCTTCGGCGGGGCGAGCTCCTACAATGAGCAGTTCTTC.

This sequence joins TRBV6-2 or TRBV6-3 and TRBJ1-6, with TRBD1 matching over 7 bases. Germline CDR1 is MNHEY and CDR2 is SVGEGT. This CDR3 is built from 14 residues. The junction had 9 bases not matched to a gene; V was cut back by 7 bases and J by 9 bases. CDR3 region: CASNPGTVLSPLHF. DNA of the CDR3: TGTGCCAGCAACCCCGGGACAGTGCTTTCACCCCTCCACTTT.

The chain combines TRBV11-2 with TRBJ2-1, with 11 bases fitting TRBD2. Trimming took 2 bases from V and 7 from J; bases not matched to a gene: 13. The CDR3 covers 18 residues. Germline loops: CDR1 SGHAT, CDR2 FQNNGV. The CDR3 sequence: CASSLRPGTSGGRNEQFF. The CDR3 bases are TGTGCCAGCAGCTTACGACCCGGGACTAGCGGAGGGAGGAATGAGCAGTTCTTC. Drawing the rest from reference TRBV11-2 and TRBJ2-1, the complete variable domain is EAGVAQSPRYKIIEKRQSVAFWCNPISGHATLYWYQQILGQGPKLLIQFQNNGVVDDSQLPKDRFSAERLKGVDSTLKIQPAKLEDSAVYLCASSLRPGTSGGRNEQFFGPGTRLTVL.

The J gene is TRBJ2-6, the V gene TRBV18; a weak D match, TRBD2 (6 bases). The germline gives CDR1 KGHSH, CDR2 LQKENI. Trimming cost V 3 bases and J 5 bases, with 14 bases left between them. The CDR3 is 16 residues long. The CDR3 DNA reads TGTGCCAGCTCACCTTCTTCGGGACTGCGGGCCAACGTCCTGACTTTC. It yields the protein CASSPSSGLRANVLTF.

The rearrangement joins TRBV7-2 to TRBJ2-7; TRBD2 is a possible D gene (6 bases). CDR3 size: 12 residues. Germline V lookup: CDR1 SGHTA, CDR2 FQGNSA. Trimming cost V 5 bases and J 7 bases, with 12 bases left between them. The CDR3 is CASSPRRGEQYF. In DNA form, the CDR3 reads TGTGCCAGCAGCCCACGTCGGGGGGAGCAGTACTTC.

This clone has a single count. The chain carries TRBV6-6 and TRBJ1-2; no clear D gene. This CDR3 comprises 13 residues. CDR1 MNHNY and CDR2 SVGAGI come from the germline V gene (reference sequence). The V and J ends lost 6 bases and 5 bases respectively, with 13 bases between them. The CDR3 nucleotides read TGTGCCAGCAGATTGGCAGAAAATTATGGCTACACCTTC. It is translated as CASRLAENYGYTF.

The genes are TRBV13 and TRBJ1-1, with TRBD1 as a possible D gene (5 bases). Germline assignment: CDR1 PRHDT and CDR2 FYEKMQ (reference sequence). Between the trimmed V and J ends, which lost 5 bases and 2 bases, there was a span of 15 bases. The CDR3 has 15 amino acids. Here the CDR3 DNA reads TGTGCCAGCAGCCCCTCACAGGCGCGTAACACTGAAGCTTTCTTT. Amino acid sequence: CASSPSQARNTEAFF.